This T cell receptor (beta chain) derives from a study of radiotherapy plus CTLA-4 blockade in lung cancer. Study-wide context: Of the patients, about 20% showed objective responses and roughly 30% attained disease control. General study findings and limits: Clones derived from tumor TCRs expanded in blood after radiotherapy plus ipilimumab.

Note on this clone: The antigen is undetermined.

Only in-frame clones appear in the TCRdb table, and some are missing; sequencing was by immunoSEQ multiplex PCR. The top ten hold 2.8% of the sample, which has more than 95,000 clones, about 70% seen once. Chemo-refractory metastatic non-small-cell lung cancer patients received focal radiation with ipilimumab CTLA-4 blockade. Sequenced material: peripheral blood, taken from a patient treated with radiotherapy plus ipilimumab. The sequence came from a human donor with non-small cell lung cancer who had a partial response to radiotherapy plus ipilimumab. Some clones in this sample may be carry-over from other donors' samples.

The CDR3 DNA is TGTGCCACCCTCCGGGACAGGGGGTACGAGCAGTACTTC. This translates into CATLRDRGYEQYF. This chain uses TRBV2 with TRBJ2-7, with 11 bases aligning to TRBD1. V lost 10 bases, J lost 4 bases, and 6 bases stayed unmatched. The germline V gene encodes CDR1 SNHLY and CDR2 FYNNEI. The CDR3 contains 13 residues.